The entry below gives a single TCR beta chain sequence along with its context. Its antigen is not identified. The sample comes from a study of cytomegalovirus exposure and HLA in healthy donors. Regarding the study as a whole: Per published reports, the classifier diagnosed cytomegalovirus status with high specificity and sensitivity. Clonal expansion was found to be greater in HLA-associated TCR beta chains than in equally common others in a later analysis. Across HLA loci, a later analysis found differing TCR association rates, with DRB1 most and HLA-C fewest. Previous analysis showed most TCR beta V segments were productive about 87% or about 30% of the time.

The PCR contained 60 Vbeta and 13 Jbeta primers. Clones were read by immunoSEQ multiplex PCR, and TCRdb kept only the in-frame ones, dropping some. The data contain about 140,000 clones, 70% to 80% of them singletons. The CDR3 sequence is 15 residues long. V lost 0 bases to trimming and J lost 7 bases, with 12 bases between them. Germline CDR1 is MGHRA and CDR2 is YSYEKL. The sequenced sample was PBMCs. The chain employs TRBV4-1 and TRBJ2-2, with D perhaps TRBD1 (5 bases). The source is a female donor in good health and CMV-seronegative. The CDR3 here is CASSQEGEPGGELFF. CDR3 in DNA: TGCGCCAGCAGCCAAGAAGGGGAACCCGGCGGGGAGCTGTTTTTT.